The rows below give T cell receptor beta chains drawn from one sample of a study of technical replicates of blood from a handful of donors. Profiled with immunoSEQ multiplex PCR; TCRdb holds only in-frame clones, not every one. The table records tens of thousands of clones, approximately 90% of them present only once. Input material: T cells isolated from PBMCs. The receptor source for this set is a human donor in good health. Each CDR3 is given with its conserved first and last residue. D genes are given only for firm matches. Clone sizes are given selectively: once, few, many, or a class where the clone is expanded.

j_call: TRBJ2-7; d_call: .; v_call: TRBV4-1; clone_size: .; cdr3_aa: CASSQGGLPYEQYF; cdr3_nt: TGCGCCAGCAGCCAAGGGGGCCTCCCCTACGAGCAGTACTTC
j_call: TRBJ2-1; d_call: .; v_call: TRBV12-5; clone_size: .; cdr3_aa: CASGLGVDKQFF; cdr3_nt: TGTGCTAGTGGTTTGGGGGTAGACAAGCAGTTCTTC
j_call: TRBJ1-2; d_call: TRBD1; v_call: TRBV6-5; clone_size: .; cdr3_aa: CASRPSAGGFYGYTF; cdr3_nt: TGTGCCAGCAGACCTTCGGCAGGGGGCTTCTATGGCTACACCTTC
j_call: TRBJ1-3; d_call: .; v_call: TRBV28; clone_size: .; cdr3_aa: CASSFHRPGNTIYF; cdr3_nt: TGTGCCAGCAGTTTCCACAGGCCGGGAAACACCATATATTTT
j_call: TRBJ2-6; d_call: TRBD2; v_call: TRBV9; clone_size: .; cdr3_aa: CASSVLSSGVGGANVLTF; cdr3_nt: TGTGCCAGCAGCGTTTTGTCTAGCGGAGTGGGTGGGGCCAACGTCCTGACTTTC
j_call: TRBJ1-4; d_call: .; v_call: TRBV5-1; clone_size: once; cdr3_aa: CASSLNRDNEKLFF; cdr3_nt: TGCGCCAGCAGCTTGAACAGGGATAATGAAAAACTGTTTTTT
j_call: TRBJ1-1; d_call: TRBD1; v_call: TRBV19; clone_size: few; cdr3_aa: CASGTGGMNTEAFF; cdr3_nt: TGTGCCAGTGGGACAGGGGGTATGAACACTGAAGCTTTCTTT
j_call: TRBJ1-2; d_call: .; v_call: TRBV14; clone_size: .; cdr3_aa: CASSQERGSGYTF; cdr3_nt: TGTGCCAGCAGCCAAGAGAGGGGGTCTGGCTACACCTTC
j_call: TRBJ1-1; d_call: TRBD1; v_call: TRBV2; clone_size: .; cdr3_aa: CASSPRTGPNTEAFF; cdr3_nt: TGTGCCAGCAGTCCCCGGACAGGGCCGAACACTGAAGCTTTCTTT
j_call: TRBJ1-5; d_call: TRBD1; v_call: TRBV28; clone_size: few; cdr3_aa: CASSPYYRGPSNQPQHF; cdr3_nt: TGTGCCAGCAGTCCCTACTACAGGGGGCCCAGCAATCAGCCCCAGCATTTT
j_call: TRBJ2-1; d_call: TRBD2; v_call: TRBV19; clone_size: .; cdr3_aa: CASRLSLAGGLVEQFF; cdr3_nt: TGTGCCAGTAGACTATCACTAGCGGGGGGGCTTGTTGAGCAGTTCTTC
j_call: TRBJ2-5; d_call: .; v_call: TRBV7-6; clone_size: .; cdr3_aa: CASSLGQIQETQYF; cdr3_nt: TGTGCCAGCAGCTTAGGACAGATTCAAGAGACCCAGTACTTC
j_call: TRBJ2-2; d_call: TRBD2; v_call: TRBV19; clone_size: .; cdr3_aa: CASSMQAGATGELFF; cdr3_nt: TGTGCCAGTAGTATGCAAGCGGGGGCCACCGGGGAGCTGTTTTTT
j_call: TRBJ2-7; d_call: TRBD1; v_call: TRBV5-1; clone_size: once; cdr3_aa: CASSSRDRGTYEQYF; cdr3_nt: TGCGCCAGCAGCTCAAGGGACAGGGGGACCTACGAGCAGTACTTC
j_call: TRBJ2-7; d_call: .; v_call: TRBV2; clone_size: .; cdr3_aa: CASRSRLGNEQYF; cdr3_nt: TGTGCCAGCAGATCAAGACTAGGGAACGAGCAGTACTTC
j_call: TRBJ2-1; d_call: .; v_call: TRBV9; clone_size: .; cdr3_aa: CASSVVDLMPYNEQFF; cdr3_nt: TGTGCCAGCAGCGTAGTCGACTTAATGCCCTACAATGAGCAGTTCTTC
j_call: TRBJ2-5; d_call: TRBD2; v_call: TRBV7-3; clone_size: once; cdr3_aa: CASSTGLAGQETQYF; cdr3_nt: TGTGCCAGCAGCACCGGACTAGCGGGGCAAGAGACCCAGTACTTC
j_call: TRBJ1-2; d_call: TRBD1; v_call: TRBV19; clone_size: .; cdr3_aa: CASSARQGQGYTF; cdr3_nt: TGTGCCAGTAGCGCCCGACAGGGCCAAGGCTACACCTTC
j_call: TRBJ2-5; d_call: TRBD2; v_call: TRBV9; clone_size: .; cdr3_aa: CASSVSGRGETQYF; cdr3_nt: TGTGCCAGCAGCGTTAGCGGGAGGGGAGAGACCCAGTACTTC
j_call: TRBJ2-7; d_call: .; v_call: TRBV29-1; clone_size: .; cdr3_aa: CSGQHGGQYEQYF; cdr3_nt: TGCAGCGGGCAGCACGGGGGGCAGTACGAGCAGTACTTC
j_call: TRBJ2-2; d_call: .; v_call: TRBV27; clone_size: .; cdr3_aa: CASRVGTGELFF; cdr3_nt: TGTGCCAGTCGGGTTGGGACCGGGGAGCTGTTTTTT
j_call: TRBJ2-7; d_call: TRBD2; v_call: TRBV6-1; clone_size: .; cdr3_aa: CASSEQRLLAESYEQYF; cdr3_nt: TGTGCCAGCAGCGAACAGAGACTCCTAGCGGAGTCCTACGAGCAGTACTTC
j_call: TRBJ2-7; d_call: TRBD2; v_call: TRBV7-8; clone_size: .; cdr3_aa: CASSLGSGLAGVEQYF; cdr3_nt: TGTGCCAGCAGCTTGGGTTCGGGACTAGCGGGGGTGGAGCAGTACTTC
j_call: TRBJ2-7; d_call: TRBD1; v_call: TRBV11-3; clone_size: .; cdr3_aa: CASSSPGQQASTKQYF; cdr3_nt: TGTGCCAGCAGTTCTCCGGGACAGCAAGCATCTACGAAGCAGTACTTC
j_call: TRBJ2-1; d_call: .; v_call: TRBV6-1; clone_size: once; cdr3_aa: CASSEVGSSYNEQFF; cdr3_nt: TGTGCCAGCAGTGAAGTTGGGAGCTCCTACAATGAGCAGTTCTTC
j_call: TRBJ2-1; d_call: TRBD1; v_call: TRBV4-1; clone_size: .; cdr3_aa: CASSQLRGPVNNEQFF; cdr3_nt: TGCGCCAGCAGTCAACTCAGGGGGCCGGTAAACAATGAGCAGTTCTTC
j_call: TRBJ2-3; d_call: TRBD1; v_call: TRBV25-1; clone_size: .; cdr3_aa: CASSDLTGSNTQYF; cdr3_nt: TGTGCCAGCAGTGACCTGACAGGGTCGAATACGCAGTATTTT
j_call: TRBJ1-5; d_call: .; v_call: TRBV2; clone_size: .; cdr3_aa: CASSGLDNVQPQHF; cdr3_nt: TGTGCCAGCAGTGGTTTGGACAACGTACAGCCCCAGCATTTT
j_call: TRBJ2-7; d_call: TRBD1; v_call: TRBV19; clone_size: .; cdr3_aa: CASSIGGQGTPYEQYF; cdr3_nt: TGTGCCAGTAGTATAGGGGGACAGGGGACACCCTACGAGCAGTACTTC
j_call: TRBJ2-3; d_call: TRBD2; v_call: TRBV6-6; clone_size: .; cdr3_aa: CASSWTSGADTQYF; cdr3_nt: TGTGCCAGCAGTTGGACTAGCGGCGCAGATACGCAGTATTTT
j_call: TRBJ2-5; d_call: .; v_call: TRBV4-1; clone_size: .; cdr3_aa: CASSQAGGETQYF; cdr3_nt: TGCGCCAGCAGCCAAGCGGGTGGGGAGACCCAGTACTTC
j_call: TRBJ2-3; d_call: .; v_call: TRBV19; clone_size: .; cdr3_aa: CASSILASSTDTQYF; cdr3_nt: TGTGCCAGTAGTATTCTAGCATCTAGCACAGATACGCAGTATTTT
j_call: TRBJ2-7; d_call: .; v_call: TRBV10-1; clone_size: once; cdr3_aa: CASSDGEAPGYEQYF; cdr3_nt: TGCGCCAGCAGTGACGGTGAAGCCCCGGGCTACGAGCAGTACTTC
j_call: TRBJ2-5; d_call: .; v_call: TRBV5-1; clone_size: .; cdr3_aa: CASSFWTVQETQYF; cdr3_nt: TGCGCCAGCAGCTTCTGGACAGTCCAAGAGACCCAGTACTTC
j_call: TRBJ1-6; d_call: .; v_call: TRBV13; clone_size: .; cdr3_aa: CASSLLLSPLHF; cdr3_nt: TGTGCCAGCAGCTTACTCCTTTCACCCCTCCACTTT
j_call: TRBJ2-1; d_call: TRBD2; v_call: TRBV5-1; clone_size: .; cdr3_aa: CASSAGLAGIYNEQFF; cdr3_nt: TGCGCCAGCAGCGCGGGACTAGCGGGGATATACAATGAGCAGTTCTTC
j_call: TRBJ1-1; d_call: TRBD1; v_call: TRBV5-8; clone_size: .; cdr3_aa: CASSLGQGPDTEAFF; cdr3_nt: TGTGCCAGCAGCTTGGGACAGGGGCCCGACACTGAAGCTTTCTTT
j_call: TRBJ2-7; d_call: .; v_call: TRBV7-9; clone_size: .; cdr3_aa: CASSLGAGQKASYEQYF; cdr3_nt: TGTGCCAGCAGCTTAGGTGCGGGGCAGAAGGCTTCCTACGAGCAGTACTTC
j_call: TRBJ1-1; d_call: TRBD1; v_call: TRBV13; clone_size: .; cdr3_aa: CASSPGDRAEAFF; cdr3_nt: TGTGCCAGCAGCCCCGGGGACAGGGCTGAAGCTTTCTTT
j_call: TRBJ2-7; d_call: TRBD1; v_call: TRBV6-5; clone_size: .; cdr3_aa: CASRGQGLMEQYF; cdr3_nt: TGTGCCAGCAGGGGACAGGGGCTCATGGAGCAGTACTTC
j_call: TRBJ2-7; d_call: .; v_call: TRBV5-1; clone_size: .; cdr3_aa: CASSLTGEAYEQYF; cdr3_nt: TGCGCCAGCAGCTTGACAGGGGAGGCCTACGAGCAGTACTTC
j_call: TRBJ2-5; d_call: .; v_call: TRBV4-2; clone_size: once; cdr3_aa: CASSQNGGAVQETQYF; cdr3_nt: TGTGCCAGCAGCCAAAATGGCGGGGCCGTCCAAGAGACCCAGTACTTC
j_call: TRBJ2-2; d_call: .; v_call: TRBV14; clone_size: .; cdr3_aa: CASSPHYLSPGELFF; cdr3_nt: TGTGCCAGCAGCCCGCACTACCTTAGCCCCGGGGAGCTGTTTTTT
j_call: TRBJ2-3; d_call: TRBD2; v_call: TRBV7-2; clone_size: .; cdr3_aa: CASSFSGGAGIDTQYF; cdr3_nt: TGTGCCAGCAGCTTTAGCGGGGGGGCAGGTATAGATACGCAGTATTTT
j_call: TRBJ2-7; d_call: .; v_call: TRBV5-5; clone_size: .; cdr3_aa: CASSFGGAFSYEQYF; cdr3_nt: TGTGCCAGCAGCTTTGGGGGGGCCTTCTCCTACGAGCAGTACTTC
j_call: TRBJ1-4; d_call: .; v_call: TRBV5-1; clone_size: .; cdr3_aa: CASSLGLPRSTNEKLFF; cdr3_nt: TGCGCCAGCAGCTTAGGACTTCCGCGGAGTACTAATGAAAAACTGTTTTTT
j_call: TRBJ2-3; d_call: .; v_call: TRBV11-3; clone_size: .; cdr3_aa: CASLDPSTDTQYF; cdr3_nt: TGTGCCAGCTTAGATCCGTCGACAGATACGCAGTATTTT
j_call: TRBJ2-2; d_call: TRBD1; v_call: TRBV5-1; clone_size: .; cdr3_aa: CASSSGQANTGELFF; cdr3_nt: TGCGCCAGCAGCTCGGGACAGGCGAACACCGGGGAGCTGTTTTTT
j_call: TRBJ1-1; d_call: TRBD1; v_call: TRBV5-1; clone_size: .; cdr3_aa: CASSLWGTGGSEAFF; cdr3_nt: TGCGCCAGCAGCTTGTGGGGGACAGGGGGCTCTGAAGCTTTCTTT
j_call: TRBJ1-1; d_call: TRBD1; v_call: TRBV7-6; clone_size: .; cdr3_aa: CASSPAPLRTGGPNTEAFF; cdr3_nt: TGTGCCAGCAGCCCAGCACCTCTGAGGACAGGGGGACCGAACACTGAAGCTTTCTTT
j_call: TRBJ2-5; d_call: TRBD2; v_call: TRBV2; clone_size: .; cdr3_aa: CASRVTSGVQETQYF; cdr3_nt: TGTGCCAGCAGAGTGACTAGCGGCGTCCAAGAGACCCAGTACTTC
j_call: TRBJ2-7; d_call: TRBD1; v_call: TRBV28; clone_size: once; cdr3_aa: CASNRRGQGGYEQYF; cdr3_nt: TGTGCCAGCAACCGTCGTGGACAGGGAGGCTACGAGCAGTACTTC
j_call: TRBJ2-7; d_call: TRBD1; v_call: TRBV27; clone_size: .; cdr3_aa: CASSANGDSLYEQYF; cdr3_nt: TGTGCCAGCAGTGCGAATGGGGACAGCCTCTACGAGCAGTACTTC
j_call: TRBJ2-3; d_call: TRBD1; v_call: TRBV11-2; clone_size: once; cdr3_aa: CASSSHLSGDRGSTDTQYF; cdr3_nt: TGTGCCAGCAGCTCACACCTATCGGGGGACAGGGGTTCAACAGATACGCAGTATTTT
j_call: TRBJ1-5; d_call: .; v_call: TRBV12-5; clone_size: .; cdr3_aa: CASGPGNGPQHF; cdr3_nt: TGTGCTAGTGGTCCCGGTAATGGGCCCCAGCATTTT
j_call: TRBJ2-2; d_call: .; v_call: TRBV28; clone_size: .; cdr3_aa: CASKWGGTRTGELFF; cdr3_nt: TGTGCCAGCAAATGGGGCGGGACCAGGACCGGGGAGCTGTTTTTT